What follows describes a single T cell receptor beta chain. The protocol was immunoSEQ multiplex PCR, while the TCRdb copy is restricted to in-frame clones and leaves out a portion. Of fewer than 75,000 clones in the sample, 87% were seen once. The sample is drawn from a study of OX40 agonist ivuxolimab in advanced cancers. Study-wide background: Patients receiving dose escalation had hepatocellular carcinoma, melanoma, renal cell or head and neck cancer.

The CDR3 covers 13 residues. Germline lookup yields CDR1 SEHNR and CDR2 FQNEAQ (reference sequence). V was clipped by 5 bases and J by 8 bases; unmatched bases: 3. The source of this sequence is an adult with an advanced solid tumor such as melanoma, head and neck, liver or kidney cancer. The chain uses TRBV7-9 and TRBJ2-6, with 7 positions matching TRBD1. Material: CD4+ or CD8+ T cells sorted from blood, obtained in a trial of the OX40 agonist ivuxolimab. Written as DNA, the CDR3 is TGTGCCAGCAGCCCGACAGGGTCCAACGTCCTGACTTTC. Translation gives CASSPTGSNVLTF.